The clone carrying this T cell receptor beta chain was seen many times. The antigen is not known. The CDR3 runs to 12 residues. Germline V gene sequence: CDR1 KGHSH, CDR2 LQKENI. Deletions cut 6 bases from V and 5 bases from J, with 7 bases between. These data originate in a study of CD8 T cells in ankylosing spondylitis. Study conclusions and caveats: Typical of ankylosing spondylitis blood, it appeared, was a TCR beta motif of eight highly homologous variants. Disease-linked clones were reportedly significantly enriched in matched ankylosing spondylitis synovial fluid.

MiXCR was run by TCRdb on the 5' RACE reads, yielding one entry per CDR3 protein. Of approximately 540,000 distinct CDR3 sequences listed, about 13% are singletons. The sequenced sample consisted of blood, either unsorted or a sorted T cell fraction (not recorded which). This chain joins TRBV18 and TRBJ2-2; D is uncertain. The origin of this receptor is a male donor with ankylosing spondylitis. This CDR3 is CASSAGTGELFF. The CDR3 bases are TGTGCCAGCTCCGCTGGAACCGGGGAGCTGTTTTTT.